The 31 T cell receptor beta chains presented below share a single source sample, sequenced in a study of blood T cell repertoires in COVID-19. The method was immunoSEQ multiplex PCR; TCRdb's version includes in-frame clones alone and lacks a portion of them. The table shows more than 45,000 clones, with approximately 86% occurring only once. Sequencing was carried out using peripheral blood. These receptors were obtained from a man between 60 and 75 years old with active or convalescent COVID-19.

A word on this clone: Distinct nucleotide sequences in the sample also encode this CDR3. The chain is built from TRBV5-1 and TRBJ2-3; TRBD2 aligns across 14 bases. V was pared by 3 bases and J by 0 bases, with 3 bases of the junction left unmatched. Germline CDR1 SGHRS, CDR2 YFSETQ. CDR3 length: 17 amino acids. CDR3 sequence: CASSSGLAGASTDTQYF. CDR3 DNA sequence: TGCGCCAGCAGCTCGGGACTAGCGGGGGCCAGCACAGATACGCAGTATTTT.

The rearrangement links TRBV10-3 to TRBJ2-7; TRBD2 might be the D (6 bases). Germline CDR1 is ENHRY and CDR2 is SYGVKD. The CDR3 loop spans 16 amino acids. V shed 2 bases and J shed 0 bases, with 14 bases lying between them. The CDR3 region is CAISETSGRSSYEQYF. In DNA form, the CDR3 reads TGTGCCATCAGTGAGACCTCGGGGAGGAGCTCCTACGAGCAGTACTTC.

This chain connects TRBV7-8 to TRBJ2-7; 8 positions agree with TRBD2. V trimming: 6 bases; J trimming: 0 bases; junction bases outside the gene matches: 19. Germline loops: CDR1 SGHVS, CDR2 FQNEAQ. The CDR3 extends over 19 amino acids. The CDR3 DNA is TGTGCCAGCAGACTCCAAGCGGGACTAGTCTTACCGAGCTCCTACGAGCAGTACTTC. Translating gives CASRLQAGLVLPSSYEQYF.

The chain couples TRBV6-6 to TRBJ2-7, with TRBD1 identical over 7 bases. V lost 5 bases and J lost 0; bases outside the gene matches: 10. Germline CDR1 and CDR2: MNHNY and SVGAGI (reference sequence). CDR3 length: 16 amino acids. Written as DNA, the CDR3 is TGTGCCAGCAGTCACCGACAGGGATCGGTCTCCTACGAGCAGTACTTC. This gives the protein CASSHRQGSVSYEQYF.

The rearrangement links TRBV19 to TRBJ1-2, with 7 bases lining up with TRBD1. The V gene's germline CDR1 is LNHDA and CDR2 SQIVND (reference sequence). Trimming removed 7 bases from V and 4 bases from J; junction bases left unmatched: 3. This CDR3 comprises 12 residues. DNA for the CDR3: TGTGCCAGTACCGGGACAGTCTATGGCTACACCTTC. Encoded protein: CASTGTVYGYTF.

The chain uses TRBV2 and TRBJ2-2, with TRBD2 matching 8 bases. Germline V gene sequence: CDR1 SNHLY, CDR2 FYNNEI. The CDR3 length is 16 residues. V was pared by 4 bases and J by 2 bases, with 6 bases of the junction left unmatched. CDR3 sequence reads: CASSVLAGINTGELFF. DNA of the CDR3: TGTGCCAGCAGTGTGTTAGCGGGGATAAACACCGGGGAGCTGTTTTTT.

The V and J genes are TRBV5-6 and TRBJ1-3, with 9 bases fitting TRBD1. Germline values: CDR1 SGHDT, CDR2 YYEEEE. This CDR3 has 14 residues. V shed 3 bases, J shed 2 bases, and the junction held 0 bases outside the gene matches. This CDR3 is CASSWTGAGNTIYF. The DNA for the CDR3 is TGTGCCAGCAGCTGGACAGGGGCTGGAAACACCATATATTTT.

This chain uses TRBV19 with TRBJ2-2, with 10 bases aligning to TRBD1. V dropped 5 bases and J dropped 7; count of bases not matched to a gene: 7. Germline assignment: CDR1 LNHDA and CDR2 SQIVND (reference sequence). The CDR3 is 15 residues long. This CDR3 is CASSATGGLGGELFF. The CDR3 DNA reads TGTGCCAGTAGTGCGACAGGGGGCTTGGGCGGGGAGCTGTTTTTT.

This chain joins TRBV14 and TRBJ2-5, with D tentatively TRBD2 (5 bases). CDR3 length: 12 residues. V gave up 2 bases and J gave up 7 bases, with 8 bases separating them. CDR1 is SGHDN, CDR2 FVKESK, per germline. CDR3 nucleotide sequence: TGTGCCAGCAGCCAACTCCGGGGGACCCAGTACTTC. It yields the protein CASSQLRGTQYF. Full variable domain (remainder filled in from reference TRBV14 and TRBJ2-5): EAGVTQFPSHSVIEKGQTVTLRCDPISGHDNLYWYRRVMGKEIKFLLHFVKESKQDESGMPNNRFLAERTGGTYSTLKVQPAELEDSGVYFCASSQLRGTQYFGPGTRLLVL.

This clone was counted once. The chain carries TRBV5-1 and TRBJ2-1; D might be TRBD1 (5 bases). Germline V gene sequence: CDR1 SGHRS, CDR2 YFSETQ. This CDR3 comprises 13 residues. Trimming cost V 7 bases and J 7 bases, with 15 bases left between them. Written as DNA, the CDR3 is TGCGCCAGCGGATTGTTGGGGCCGAATGAGCAGTTCTTC. Translated: CASGLLGPNEQFF.

This clone was seen only a few times. The chain employs TRBV7-3 and TRBJ2-3, with D possibly matching TRBD2 (6 bases). This CDR3 spans 14 amino acids. Per germline, CDR1 SGHTA and CDR2 FQGTGA. The V and J ends lost 0 bases and 4 bases respectively, with 8 bases between them. For the CDR3, the DNA is TGTGCCAGCAGCTTAACAGGCGGGGCAGATACGCAGTATTTT. This codes for CASSLTGGADTQYF.

The chain uses TRBV19 and TRBJ2-7; TRBD2 agrees at 8 bases. The ends lost 5 bases at V and 6 bases at J; junction bases unmatched: 6. The germline gives CDR1 LNHDA, CDR2 SQIVND (reference sequence). The CDR3 loop spans 13 amino acids. The CDR3 DNA follows: TGTGCCAGTAGTGCCGGGACTAGAGGCGAGCAGTACTTC. The encoded protein is CASSAGTRGEQYF.

The V gene is TRBV10-3, the J gene TRBJ2-5; 8 bases match TRBD1. V was clipped by 0 bases and J by 3 bases; unmatched bases: 12. This CDR3 has 18 residues. Germline V lookup: CDR1 ENHRY, CDR2 SYGVKD. CDR3: CAISESRQGRGVEETQYF. In nucleotides, the CDR3 is TGTGCCATCAGTGAGTCCCGACAGGGGCGCGGAGTCGAAGAGACCCAGTACTTC.

The chain uses TRBV11-2 and TRBJ2-7; D not certain. With 4 bases removed from V and 7 bases from J, the gap between germline ends came to 11 bases. The CDR3 is 12 amino acids. CDR1 and CDR2 from the germline V gene are SGHAT and FQNNGV. The CDR3 DNA reads TGTGCCAGCAGCTCCCTTTCGAGGGAGCAGTACTTC. Residues: CASSSLSREQYF.

The chain has TRBV9 and TRBJ1-3; D unclear. V was trimmed by 4 bases and J by 3 bases, leaving 17 bases between them. Germline V lookup: CDR1 SGDLS, CDR2 YYNGEE. The CDR3 contains 16 residues. CDR3 coding DNA: TGTGCCAGCAGCCCCAATTACGGGGTTGGTGGAAACACCATATATTTT. Translation: CASSPNYGVGGNTIYF. Full variable domain (missing parts from reference TRBV9 and TRBJ1-3): DSGVTQTPKHLITATGQRVTLRCSPRSGDLSVYWYQQSLDQGLQFLIQYYNGEERAKGNILERFSAQQFPDLHSELNLSSLELGDSALYFCASSPNYGVGGNTIYFGEGSWLTVV.

The chain recombines TRBV7-3 with TRBJ1-1; TRBD1 is a possible D gene (5 bases). The CDR3 is made up of 14 amino acids. The V end was cut by 5 bases, the J end by 1 base, with 11 bases between. CDR1 SGHTA and CDR2 FQGTGA come from the germline V gene. The CDR3 protein is CASSRSGGNTEAFF. CDR3 coding DNA: TGTGCCAGCAGCAGAAGCGGGGGGAACACTGAAGCTTTCTTT.

The chain employs TRBV18 and TRBJ2-6; D remains unclear. Germline-derived CDR1 and CDR2 are KGHSH and LQKENI. V lost 3 bases and J 0 bases, leaving 6 bases between the germline ends. The CDR3 totals 15 residues. The CDR3 DNA is TGTGCCAGCTCACCTCTGGCCTCTGGGGCCAACGTCCTGACTTTC. It translates to CASSPLASGANVLTF. Drawing the rest from reference TRBV18 and TRBJ2-6, the complete variable domain is NAGVMQNPRHLVRRRGQEARLRCSPMKGHSHVYWYRQLPEEGLKFMVYLQKENIIDESGMPKERFSAEFPKEGPSILRIQQVVRGDSAAYFCASSPLASGANVLTFGAGSRLTVL.

The CDR3 nucleotides read TGTGCCAGCAGCTTACGAGCGGGGGGTGTCACAGATACGCAGTATTTT. Its translation: CASSLRAGGVTDTQYF. This sequence joins TRBV11-2 and TRBJ2-3, with 9 bases identical to TRBD2. The CDR3 sequence is 16 residues long. In germline, CDR1 is SGHAT, CDR2 FQNNGV. V gave up 2 bases and J gave up 2 bases; unmatched junction bases: 5.

V is TRBV7-9 and J is TRBJ1-1, with 8 bases identical to TRBD1. Germline V gene data show CDR1 as SEHNR and CDR2 as FQNEAQ (reference sequence). With V trimmed by 5 bases and J by 0 bases, 8 bases remained unmatched. The CDR3 covers 16 residues. The CDR3 spells CASSPDREWMNTEAFF. For the CDR3, the DNA is TGTGCCAGCAGCCCGGACAGGGAATGGATGAACACTGAAGCTTTCTTT.

The rearrangement links TRBV28 to TRBJ2-3; 10 bases agree with TRBD1. The CDR3 has 18 residues. Germline CDR1 and CDR2: MDHEN and SYDVKM. Losses at the gene ends were 6 bases for V and 4 bases for J; bases not matched to a gene: 16. Here the CDR3 DNA reads TGTGCCAGCAGCCCTCTGGGACAGGGGATCATTGGAGCAGATACGCAGTATTTT. It translates to CASSPLGQGIIGADTQYF.

This clone was recorded only once. The V and J genes are TRBV6-6 and TRBJ1-2; D call uncertain. Germline V gene lookup returns CDR1 MNHNY and CDR2 SVGAGI (reference sequence). Between the trimmed V and J ends, which lost 7 bases and 5 bases, there was a span of 17 bases. The CDR3 is 14 amino acids. CDR3 residues: CASTLPGGGYGYTF. The CDR3 nucleotides are TGTGCCAGCACCCTCCCGGGCGGAGGATATGGCTACACCTTC.

V and J are TRBV28 and TRBJ1-6; a possible D gene is TRBD1 (6 bases). This CDR3 has 16 residues. The germline CDR1 and CDR2 sequences are MDHEN and SYDVKM. Trimming left V 1 base short and J 9 bases short, with 16 bases between. CDR3 coding DNA: TGTGCCAGCAGTTTATACAGTCGGGGGGCGAGTTCACCCCTCCACTTT. Translation: CASSLYSRGASSPLHF.

V usage is TRBV30 and J usage is TRBJ1-5; a weak D match, TRBD1 (5 bases). The V gene's germline CDR1 is GTSNPN and CDR2 SVGIG (reference sequence). This CDR3 spans 16 amino acids. Trimming took 5 bases from V and 4 from J, leaving 21 bases between them. CDR3 sequence: CAWGTGSDPLNQPQHF. The CDR3 region has the DNA TGTGCCTGGGGTACAGGTTCTGATCCCCTTAATCAGCCCCAGCATTTT.

The chain employs TRBV2 and TRBJ2-1, with 7 bases lining up with TRBD1. Per germline, CDR1 SNHLY and CDR2 FYNNEI. This CDR3 contains 15 residues. J gave up 0 bases and V 7 bases, and 6 bases lay outside the gene matches. Written as DNA, the CDR3 is TGTGCCAGCAACATACAGGGGAACTCCTACAATGAGCAGTTCTTC. Translated, it gives CASNIQGNSYNEQFF.

In nucleotides, the CDR3 is TGCGCCAGCCAGGCCTCGGGGTGGACAGATACGCAGTATTTT. Translation: CASQASGWTDTQYF. The genes are TRBV5-1 and TRBJ2-3, with a weak D call TRBD2 (5 bases). Trimming stripped 7 bases from V and 3 bases from J, with 15 bases between. This CDR3 comprises 14 residues. Per the germline V gene, CDR1 is SGHRS and CDR2 is YFSETQ. Looking up the rest from reference TRBV5-1 and TRBJ2-3 gives the full variable domain: KAGVTQTPRYLIKTRGQQVTLSCSPISGHRSVSWYQQTPGQGLQFLFEYFSETQRNKGNFPGRFSGRQFSNSRSEMNVSTLELGDSALYLCASQASGWTDTQYFGPGTRLTVL.

This rearrangement joins TRBV4-2 to TRBJ2-1; 11 bases line up with TRBD2. CDR3 length: 16 amino acids. Trimming took 0 bases from V and 9 from J; bases not matched to a gene: 7. From germline, CDR1 is LGHNA and CDR2 YNFKEQ. The DNA of the CDR3 is TGTGCCAGCAGCCAAGATTTTCTAGCGGGGGGTGGTGAGCAGTTCTTC. Translated: CASSQDFLAGGGEQFF.

The sample holds a few counts of this clone. This sequence joins TRBV29-1 and TRBJ1-2; 8 bases map to TRBD1. Germline CDR1 reads SQVTM; CDR2 reads ANQGSEA. Trimming removed 4 bases from V and 7 bases from J; junction bases left unmatched: 2. CDR3 size: 11 residues. CDR3 DNA sequence: TGCAGCGTTGTTACAGGGGGTGGCTACACCTTC. Translation gives CSVVTGGGYTF.

On this clone itself: Different DNA sequences within this sample yield the same CDR3. The chain couples TRBV28 to TRBJ2-7, with a tentative D call TRBD2 (6 bases). The germline gives CDR1 MDHEN, CDR2 SYDVKM. Trimming left V 3 bases short and J 3 bases short, with 6 bases between. This CDR3 region has 12 residues. The CDR3 spells CASSLGGYEQYF. The DNA of the CDR3 is TGTGCCAGCAGTTTGGGAGGCTACGAGCAGTACTTC.

V is TRBV19 and J is TRBJ2-3; 7 positions agree with TRBD2. This CDR3 region has 14 residues. Germline CDR1 reads LNHDA; CDR2 reads SQIVND (reference sequence). With V trimmed by 6 bases and J by 2 bases, 5 bases remained unmatched. The CDR3 DNA sequence: TGTGCCAGTAGGGACGGGGGGAACACAGATACGCAGTATTTT. This encodes CASRDGGNTDTQYF. The full variable domain, its missing parts supplied by reference TRBV19 and TRBJ2-3, is DGGITQSPKYLFRKEGQNVTLSCEQNLNHDAMYWYRQDPGQGLRLIYYSQIVNDFQKGDIAEGYSVSREKKESFPLTVTSAQKNPTAFYLCASRDGGNTDTQYFGPGTRLTVL.

This clone was found a few times. V and J are TRBV7-9 and TRBJ1-2; D is uncertain. From germline, CDR1 is SEHNR and CDR2 FQNEAQ (reference sequence). V dropped 4 bases and J dropped 3 bases, with 18 bases sitting between them. This CDR3 comprises 16 residues. DNA for the CDR3: TGTGCCAGCAGCTCGGCTTCGAGGGCAAGATACTATGGCTACACCTTC. This translates into CASSSASRARYYGYTF.

CDR3 bases: TGTGCCAGAGGGACAGGGGACACCGGGGAGCTGTTTTTT. The encoded protein is CARGTGDTGELFF. This chain connects TRBV5-3 to TRBJ2-2, with 10 positions matching TRBD1. TRBV5-3 is annotated as an ORF whose role is uncertain. The CDR3 totals 13 residues. The junction had 0 bases not matched to a gene; V was cut back by 7 bases and J by 3 bases.